Sequencing of this T cell receptor (beta chain) was carried out in a study of blood T cell repertoires in COVID-19. As handled by the study authors: Reference gene primer amplification gave nucleated cell count estimates. Only in-frame clones appear in the TCRdb table, and some are missing; sequencing was by immunoSEQ multiplex PCR. V, J and clone size derive from that table, while D and trimming were established from the DNA sequence. The table records roughly 84,000 clones, about four fifths of them present only once. V was shortened by 4 bases and J by 4 bases, with 8 bases between the two germline ends. The CDR3 is 13 residues long. Germline CDR1 is MNHEY and CDR2 is SVGAGI.

Sample: peripheral blood. The receptor's source is a woman aged 40 to 50 with active or convalescent COVID-19. The chain employs TRBV6-5 and TRBJ1-5; weak D call: TRBD1 (6 bases). This chain's CDR3 is CASSSTGNQPQHF. The CDR3 DNA follows: TGTGCCAGCAGTTCCACAGGGAATCAGCCCCAGCATTTT.